Shown below are 18 T cell receptor beta chains from a single sample sequenced in a study of vaccination and CD4 T cells after COVID-19. The treatment: roughly 11-day PBMC culture with coronavirus spike peptide pools or control peptides (ViraFEST assay). Investigators obtained the unexposed donor's CD4+ T cells before the COVID-19 pandemic (2011-2018). Sequenced with the Oncomine TCR Beta short-read assay was DNA taken from cultured CD4+ T cells. The genomic DNA was obtained from cultured CD4+ T cells by extraction with the QIAamp micro DNA kit. TCRdb re-analysed the PCR reads in MiXCR, keeping a single row per CDR3 protein. The sample holds over 8,500 distinct CDR3 sequences; roughly 28% are singletons and the top ten take about 23%. No cognate antigen is known for these TCRs. Sequenced sample: CD4+ T cells from blood, cultured in vitro. These receptor sequences come from a human donor in good health.

The chain recombines TRBV11-2 with TRBJ2-5; D is unresolved. Germline V gene lookup returns CDR1 SGHAT and CDR2 FQNNGV. The length of the CDR3 is 17 residues. The V end lost 4 bases, the J end lost 4 bases, and 22 bases lay between the germline ends. For the CDR3, the DNA is TGTGCCAGCAGCTACTTTCGTGCGAGCCATAGTGGAGAGACCCAGTACTTC. Translating gives CASSYFRASHSGETQYF. Filled out from reference TRBV11-2 and TRBJ2-5, the complete variable domain reads EAGVAQSPRYKIIEKRQSVAFWCNPISGHATLYWYQQILGQGPKLLIQFQNNGVVDDSQLPKDRFSAERLKGVDSTLKIQPAKLEDSAVYLCASSYFRASHSGETQYFGPGTRLLVL.

The V call is TRBV27, the J call TRBJ2-7; D gene unclear. V was pared by 4 bases and J by 2 bases, with 6 bases between. This CDR3 region has 12 residues. CDR1 and CDR2 (germline): MNHEY, SMNVEV (reference sequence). CDR3 DNA: TGTGCCAGCAGTTCCGACACCTACGAGCAGTACTTC. Its protein product is CASSSDTYEQYF.

The gene calls are TRBV27 and TRBJ2-7, with TRBD1 matching 8 bases. Germline V gives CDR1 MNHEY, CDR2 SMNVEV (reference sequence). J was trimmed by 3 bases and V by 8 bases; bases with no gene match: 12. The CDR3 covers 15 residues. The CDR3: CASADRGVVGYEQYF. Written as DNA, the CDR3 is TGTGCCAGCGCTGACAGGGGAGTAGTGGGCTACGAGCAGTACTTC.

The chain carries TRBV24-1 and TRBJ2-5; D uncertain. Germline CDR1 KGHDR, CDR2 SFDVKD. V was shortened by 1 base and J by 5 bases, with 10 bases between the two germline ends. CDR3 length equals 14 residues. CDR3 DNA: TGTGCCACCAGTGATTTAGGGCAGTTTGAGACCCAGTACTTC. It yields the protein CATSDLGQFETQYF.

In its sample, this clonotype was seen a few times. The genes are TRBV28 and TRBJ2-3, with 8 bases fitting TRBD1. Germline-derived CDR1 and CDR2 are MDHEN and SYDVKM. Trimming cost V 6 bases and J 3 bases; bases outside gene matches: 8. The CDR3 consists of 15 residues. CDR3 region: CASSATGVGTDTQYF. CDR3 DNA: TGTGCCAGCAGCGCGACAGGGGTAGGGACAGATACGCAGTATTTT.

In the case of this clonotype: A read error may produce the germline difference seen at one junction end. This chain uses TRBV28 with TRBJ2-1; perhaps TRBD2 as D (5 bases). Germline CDR1 is MDHEN and CDR2 is SYDVKM. This CDR3 spans 14 amino acids. Written as DNA, the CDR3 is TGTGCCAGCAGGGTCAGAGGGTCCTACCATGAGCAGTTCTTC. Translation: CASRVRGSYHEQFF. Full variable domain (rest looked up from reference TRBV28 and TRBJ2-1): DVKVTQSSRYLVKRTGEKVFLECVQDMDHENMFWYRQDPGLGLRLIYFSYDVKMKEKGDIPEGYSVSREKKERFSLILESASTNQTSMYLCASRVRGSYHEQFFGPGTRLTVL.

This clonotype was seen only a few times. CDR3 in DNA: TGTGCCAGCAGTGTAGGACAGGGGGCGAATCAGCCCCAGCATTTT. Amino acids: CASSVGQGANQPQHF. The rearrangement joins TRBV2 to TRBJ1-5, with TRBD1 matching over 11 bases. The V segment lost 4 bases and the J segment 4 bases; nucleotides outside the gene matches: 3. The CDR3 is 15 residues long. Germline V CDR1 and CDR2: SNHLY, FYNNEI.

This clonotype was counted between two and nine times. The rearrangement uses TRBV27 and TRBJ2-2; possibly TRBD1 for D (6 bases). The V end lost 6 bases, the J end lost 0 bases, and 8 bases lay between the germline ends. Per germline, CDR1 MNHEY and CDR2 SMNVEV (reference sequence). This CDR3 contains 14 residues. The CDR3 protein is CASSRTANTGELFF. Here the CDR3 DNA reads TGTGCCAGCAGCCGGACAGCGAACACCGGGGAGCTGTTTTTT.

The V gene is TRBV14, the J gene TRBJ2-3; the match to TRBD2 covers 8 bases. The V gene's germline CDR1 is SGHDN and CDR2 FVKESK. V shed 6 bases, J shed 1 base, and the junction held 6 bases outside the gene matches. This CDR3 has 15 residues. The CDR3, as DNA: TGTGCCAGCAGGGCCCATAGCGGGGGCACAGATACGCAGTATTTT. Protein: CASRAHSGGTDTQYF.

By sample share, this clonotype is medium-sized (0.01 to 0.1%). The chain combines TRBV20-1 with TRBJ1-1; 7 bases line up with TRBD1. CDR1 DFQATT and CDR2 SNEGSKA come from the germline V gene (reference sequence). V gave up 6 bases and J gave up 5 bases; unmatched junction bases: 9. The CDR3 contains 13 residues. The CDR3 DNA sequence: TGCAGTGCGGTTACAGGGGTAGGGACTGAAGCTTTCTTT. Translation: CSAVTGVGTEAFF.

There are a few counts of this clonotype. This chain joins TRBV7-2 and TRBJ2-3, with D possibly being TRBD2 (5 bases). V was trimmed by 5 bases and J by 6 bases, leaving 18 bases between them. This CDR3 is built from 15 residues. Germline loops: CDR1 SGHTA, CDR2 FQGNSA. The DNA of the CDR3 is TGTGCCAGCAGCCCTGACTATGCCGCCGGTGATACGCAGTATTTT. Protein sequence: CASSPDYAAGDTQYF.

The J gene is TRBJ2-3, the V gene TRBV19; 7 bases line up with TRBD2. The CDR3 spans 15 residues. CDR1 and CDR2 (germline): LNHDA, SQIVND (reference sequence). With V trimmed by 7 bases and J by 0 bases, 7 bases remained unmatched. CDR3 in DNA: TGTGCCAGTATCTCACGCGGGGGAAGCACAGATACGCAGTATTTT. Translation: CASISRGGSTDTQYF. Together with reference TRBV19 and TRBJ2-3, the CDR3 gives the full variable domain: DGGITQSPKYLFRKEGQNVTLSCEQNLNHDAMYWYRQDPGQGLRLIYYSQIVNDFQKGDIAEGYSVSREKKESFPLTVTSAQKNPTAFYLCASISRGGSTDTQYFGPGTRLTVL.

The rearrangement uses TRBV9 and TRBJ1-2; 8 bases are a match to TRBD1. Per germline, CDR1 SGDLS and CDR2 YYNGEE. With 5 bases clipped from V and 2 bases from J, the junction kept 5 bases outside the gene matches. The CDR3 contains 14 residues. The CDR3 sequence: CASSAGQGNYGYTF. The CDR3 DNA sequence: TGTGCCAGCAGTGCCGGACAGGGCAACTATGGCTACACCTTC.

The chain recombines TRBV7-8 with TRBJ2-4; 15 positions agree with TRBD2. The ends lost 5 bases at V and 0 bases at J; junction bases unmatched: 5. The CDR3 length is 18 residues. Germline V gene lookup returns CDR1 SGHVS and CDR2 FQNEAQ. CDR3 nucleotide sequence: TGTGCCAGCAGCCCGGGACTAGCGGGAGGAATAGCCAAAAACATTCAGTACTTC. As protein: CASSPGLAGGIAKNIQYF.

CDR3 in DNA: TGTGCCAGTAGTGTGGACAGGGTTAGCAATCAGCCCCAGCATTTT. The encoded protein is CASSVDRVSNQPQHF. V is TRBV19 and J is TRBJ1-5; 8 nucleotides match TRBD1. This CDR3 has 15 residues. V lost 5 bases and J lost 0; bases outside the gene matches: 3. Per germline, CDR1 LNHDA and CDR2 SQIVND (reference sequence).

Sample share makes this clonotype large. The DNA of the CDR3 is TGTGCCAGTAGTCGGGGCAGGGTAGGCGGAGAGCAGTTCTTC. It is translated as CASSRGRVGGEQFF. The genes are TRBV6-1 and TRBJ2-1; D tentatively reads TRBD1 or TRBD2 (5 bases each). The CDR3 totals 14 residues. Germline CDR1 is MNHNS and CDR2 is SASEGT. Trimming stripped 9 bases from V and 10 bases from J, with 22 bases between.

This chain links TRBV4-1 with TRBJ2-3; possibly TRBD1 or TRBD2 for D (6 bases each). The CDR3 has 17 amino acids. The V end was cut by 5 bases, the J end by 6 bases, with 24 bases between. The germline gives CDR1 MGHRA, CDR2 YSYEKL. CDR3 coding DNA: TGCGCCAGCAGCTCAAGAGGGGGTGCGGAGGGTAGGGATACGCAGTATTTT. Translation gives CASSSRGGAEGRDTQYF.

V usage is TRBV6-5 and J usage is TRBJ2-7; TRBD1 aligns across 7 bases. The V gene's germline CDR1 is MNHEY and CDR2 SVGAGI. The CDR3 is 14 residues long. V trimming: 0 bases; J trimming: 6 bases; junction bases outside the gene matches: 5. In DNA, the CDR3 is TGTGCCAGCAGTTACTCGACAGGGTCGGGCGAGCAGTACTTC. It yields the protein CASSYSTGSGEQYF.